This TCR beta chain derives from a study of cytomegalovirus exposure and HLA in healthy donors. This clone was recorded only once. Germline lookup yields CDR1 SGHNT and CDR2 YYREEE (reference sequence). CDR3 size: 17 residues. In the PCR, 60 Vbeta and 13 Jbeta primers were used. Clones were read by immunoSEQ multiplex PCR, and TCRdb kept only the in-frame ones, dropping some. The sample has 33,000 or so clones, 65% to 85% seen once. Input material: PBMCs. The clonotype originates from a woman in her 30s in good health and CMV-seropositive. The J gene is TRBJ2-5, the V gene TRBV5-4, with 11 positions matching TRBD2. The J call may not be correct, given that the DNA end is closer to TRBJ2-7. CDR3 sequence: CASSPPGLAAEGYEQYF. The CDR3 DNA follows: TGTGCCAGCAGCCCCCCGGGACTAGCGGCGGAGGGCTACGAGCAGTACTTC.